One T cell receptor (beta chain) is described in this entry. Its antigen is currently unknown. The sequenced target, TCR beta, came from blood CD8+ and CD4+ T cells. Germline V gives CDR1 KGHDR, CDR2 SFDVKD. CDR3 length: 16 amino acids. V gave up 2 bases and J gave up 5 bases; unmatched junction bases: 10. These data are taken from a study of CD8 T cells in Susac syndrome. Study at large: When blood was drawn, the patients with Susac syndrome were therapy-naive, on corticosteroids, or on intravenous immunoglobulin alone. Findings and limits, study-wide: Total CD8+ repertoires held approximately 15 Susac-specific public clones, while CD8+ TEMRA repertoires held 5 or 6.

After extraction with the RNeasy kit, about 0.5 to 1 ug of the RNA was reverse transcribed using random hexamers. Amplification of TCR beta CDR3 across 54 Vbeta and 13 Jbeta was performed with immunoSEQ multiplex PCR. TCRdb independently ran MiXCR on the immunoSEQ multiplex PCR reads; one entry per CDR3 protein. The sample contains some 130,000 distinct CDR3 sequences, 95% of which appear only once. Material: CD8+ T cells from PBMCs. This chain uses TRBV24-1 with TRBJ2-5; 7 positions agree with TRBD2. This TCR was sampled from a human donor with Susac syndrome. In DNA form, the CDR3 reads TGTGCCACCAGTGATTACGAAAGCGGGGCAGGGGAGACCCAGTACTTC. This translates into CATSDYESGAGETQYF.